This TCR beta chain was documented in a study of a mutant IDH1 vaccine in newly diagnosed glioma. Study-wide background: The initiation of vaccination occurred 4-6 weeks after radiotherapy alone, or with temozolomide cycles. Pretreatment consisted of radiotherapy, temozolomide, or both, with most receiving both.

V was clipped by 6 bases and J by 5 bases, with 25 bases between them. The CDR3 loop spans 17 amino acids. Germline CDR1 reads WSHSY; CDR2 reads SAAADI. Study findings and constraints: Pseudoprogression appears to have had no connection to changes in top peripheral T cell clonotypes.

Repertoires were generated with immunoSEQ multiplex PCR, while TCRdb's copy carries only in-frame clones and drops some. The sample yields fewer than 30,000 clones, less than 90% seen once. Points on this clone: What it recognizes is unknown.

Noted time point: week 23, last vaccination. In the vaccine, a single dose held 300 ug of the mutant IDH1 20-mer peptide, along with topical imiquimod. Donors had new WHO grade 3 or 4 IDH1-mutant, ATRX-lost astrocytomas. The chain employs TRBV10-2 and TRBJ1-2; possible D gene TRBD1, 6 bases. This sequence was found in a woman younger than 30 with glioma. The sequencing used PBMCs, collected from a glioma patient whose treatment included an IDH1 peptide vaccine. CDR3 in amino acids: CASRQFGGALGDYGYTF. The CDR3 bases are TGCGCCAGCAGACAATTCGGGGGGGCGTTGGGGGATTATGGCTACACCTTC.